These T cell receptor beta chains were read from a single sample in a study of cytomegalovirus exposure and HLA in healthy donors. Clones were sequenced by immunoSEQ multiplex PCR, and TCRdb holds only the in-frame ones, with some missing. The repertoire holds under 75,000 clones, with 86% as singletons. Sequencing was performed on PBMCs. The receptors here all came from a woman younger than 45 in good health and CMV-seronegative. Both conserved end residues are part of each CDR3. Fields, in order: CDR3 protein, CDR3 DNA, J gene, D gene, clone size, V gene. A D gene is named only where the DNA matches it firmly. Size tells how often a clone was seen (once, few, many) or the class of an expanded clone, and some rows leave it out.

cdr3_aa: CASRLAGVYEQYF
cdr3_nt: TGTGCCAGCAGATTAGCGGGAGTCTACGAGCAGTACTTC
j_call: TRBJ2-7
d_call: TRBD2
clone_size: .
v_call: TRBV2

cdr3_aa: CARISGLAGFYNEQFF
cdr3_nt: TGTGCCAGGATATCGGGACTAGCGGGGTTCTACAATGAGCAGTTCTTC
j_call: TRBJ2-1
d_call: TRBD2
clone_size: .
v_call: TRBV25-1

cdr3_aa: CASSDPSGRAPGELFF
cdr3_nt: TGTGCCAGCAGTGATCCTAGCGGGAGGGCCCCCGGGGAGCTGTTTTTT
j_call: TRBJ2-2
d_call: TRBD2
clone_size: .
v_call: TRBV25-1

cdr3_aa: CASSLGVVAGGETQYF
cdr3_nt: TGCGCCAGCAGCTTGGGGGTGGTCGCCGGCGGGGAGACCCAGTACTTC
j_call: TRBJ2-5
d_call: .
clone_size: once
v_call: TRBV5-1

cdr3_aa: CASKDGQTYNEQFF
cdr3_nt: TGTGCCAGTAAGGACGGACAGACCTACAATGAGCAGTTCTTC
j_call: TRBJ2-1
d_call: .
clone_size: .
v_call: TRBV19

cdr3_aa: CASSFPGQSDEQYF
cdr3_nt: TGTGCCAGCAGCTTTCCGGGACAGAGTGACGAGCAGTACTTC
j_call: TRBJ2-7
d_call: TRBD1
clone_size: .
v_call: TRBV5-4

cdr3_aa: CASSQETSGDSYEQYF
cdr3_nt: TGTGCCAGCAGCCAAGAGACTAGCGGTGATTCCTACGAGCAGTACTTC
j_call: TRBJ2-7
d_call: TRBD2
clone_size: .
v_call: TRBV4-2

cdr3_aa: CASSLAQGTGTGELFF
cdr3_nt: TGTGCCAGCAGCTTAGCACAGGGGACGGGGACCGGGGAGCTGTTTTTT
j_call: TRBJ2-2
d_call: TRBD1
clone_size: .
v_call: TRBV7-9

cdr3_aa: CASSFSTPPENQYF
cdr3_nt: TGTGCCAGCAGTTTCTCTACCCCACCCGAGAATCAGTACTTC
j_call: TRBJ2-4
d_call: .
clone_size: .
v_call: TRBV28

cdr3_aa: CASSIYPRTGRETQYF
cdr3_nt: TGTGCCAGCAGTATCTATCCCCGGACAGGGCGAGAGACCCAGTACTTC
j_call: TRBJ2-5
d_call: TRBD1
clone_size: .
v_call: TRBV27

cdr3_aa: CASSSRGLNSPLHF
cdr3_nt: TGTGCCAGCAGTTCCAGGGGGCTAAATTCACCCCTCCACTTT
j_call: TRBJ1-6
d_call: TRBD1
clone_size: .
v_call: TRBV6-6

cdr3_aa: CASSPHRLAVYNEQFF
cdr3_nt: TGTGCCAGCAGCCCCCATAGACTAGCGGTTTACAATGAGCAGTTCTTC
j_call: TRBJ2-1
d_call: TRBD2
clone_size: once
v_call: TRBV7-2

cdr3_aa: CASSPRGYTF
cdr3_nt: TGTGCCAGCAGCCCCCGGGGCTACACCTTC
j_call: TRBJ1-2
d_call: .
clone_size: .
v_call: TRBV11-2

cdr3_aa: CASNPGGRKETQYF
cdr3_nt: TGTGCCAGCAACCCAGGGGGAAGAAAAGAGACCCAGTACTTC
j_call: TRBJ2-5
d_call: TRBD1
clone_size: .
v_call: TRBV28

cdr3_aa: CASSLSPGREETQYF
cdr3_nt: TGCGCCAGCAGCTTGTCGCCAGGGAGGGAAGAGACCCAGTACTTC
j_call: TRBJ2-5
d_call: TRBD2
clone_size: .
v_call: TRBV5-1

cdr3_aa: CASSSRLAGLVYEQYF
cdr3_nt: TGTGCCAGCAGTTCCCGACTAGCGGGCCTAGTATACGAGCAGTACTTC
j_call: TRBJ2-7
d_call: TRBD2
clone_size: .
v_call: TRBV27